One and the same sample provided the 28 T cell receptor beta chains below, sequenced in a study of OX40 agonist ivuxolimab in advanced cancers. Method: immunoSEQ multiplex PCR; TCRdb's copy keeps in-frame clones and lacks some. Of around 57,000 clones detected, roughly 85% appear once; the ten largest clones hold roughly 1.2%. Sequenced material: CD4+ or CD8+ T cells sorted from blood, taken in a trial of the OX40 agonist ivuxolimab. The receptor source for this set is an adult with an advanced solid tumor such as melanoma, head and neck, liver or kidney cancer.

The DNA for the CDR3 is TGCGCCAGCGAATTGGAGGGCGGGAGGACAGATACGCAGTATTTT. Translated: CASELEGGRTDTQYF. The V gene is TRBV5-1, the J gene TRBJ2-3; 8 nucleotides align to TRBD2. Losses at the gene ends were 7 bases for V and 3 bases for J; bases not matched to a gene: 10. This CDR3 region has 15 residues. The germline V gene encodes CDR1 SGHRS and CDR2 YFSETQ.

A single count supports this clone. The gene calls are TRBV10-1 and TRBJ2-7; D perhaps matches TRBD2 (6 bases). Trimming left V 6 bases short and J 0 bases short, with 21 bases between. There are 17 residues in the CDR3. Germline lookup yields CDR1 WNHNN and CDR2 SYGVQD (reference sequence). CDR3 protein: CASSPDPLAIHSYEQYF. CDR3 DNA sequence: TGCGCCAGCAGCCCCGATCCCCTAGCGATTCACTCCTACGAGCAGTACTTC.

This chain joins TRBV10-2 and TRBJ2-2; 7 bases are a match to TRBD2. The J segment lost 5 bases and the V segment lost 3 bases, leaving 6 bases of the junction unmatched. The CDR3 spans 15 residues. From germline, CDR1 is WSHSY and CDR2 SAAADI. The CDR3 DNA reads TGCGCCAGCAGTGAACAAAGCGGGATAACCGGGGAGCTGTTTTTT. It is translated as CASSEQSGITGELFF.

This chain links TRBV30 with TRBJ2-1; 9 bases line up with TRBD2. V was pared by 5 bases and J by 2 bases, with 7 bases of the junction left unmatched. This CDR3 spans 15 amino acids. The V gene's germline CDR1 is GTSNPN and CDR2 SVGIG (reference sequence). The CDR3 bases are TGTGCCTGGGCCCCGGGACTAGCAGCCTACAATGAGCAGTTCTTC. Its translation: CAWAPGLAAYNEQFF. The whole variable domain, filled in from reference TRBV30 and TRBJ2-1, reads SQTIHQWPATLVQPVGSPLSLECTVEGTSNPNLYWYRQAAGRGLQLLFYSVGIGQISSEVPQNLSASRPQDRQFILSSKKLLLSDSGFYLCAWAPGLAAYNEQFFGPGTRLTVL.

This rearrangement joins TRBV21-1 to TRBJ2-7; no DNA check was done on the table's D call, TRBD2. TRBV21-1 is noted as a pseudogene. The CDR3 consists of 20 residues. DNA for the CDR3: TGTGCCAGCAGCAAAGATATCGGACTAGCGGGAGTGGAACCCCGATACGAGCAGTACTTC. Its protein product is CASSKDIGLAGVEPRYEQYF.

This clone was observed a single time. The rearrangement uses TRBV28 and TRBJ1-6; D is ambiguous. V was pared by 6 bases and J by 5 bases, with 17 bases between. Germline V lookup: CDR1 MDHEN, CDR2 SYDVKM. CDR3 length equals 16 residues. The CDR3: CASSQSWGTNNSPLHF. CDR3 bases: TGTGCCAGCAGCCAATCATGGGGAACCAATAATTCACCCCTCCACTTT.

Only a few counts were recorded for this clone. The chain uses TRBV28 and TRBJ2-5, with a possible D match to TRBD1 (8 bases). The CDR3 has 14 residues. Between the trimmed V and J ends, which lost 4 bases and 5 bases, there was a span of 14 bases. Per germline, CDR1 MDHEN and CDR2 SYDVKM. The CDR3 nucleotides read TGTGCCAGCAGTTCCACAGGGGGGGTGGAGACCCAGTACTTC. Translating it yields CASSSTGGVETQYF. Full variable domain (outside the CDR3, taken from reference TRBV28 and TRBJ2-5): DVKVTQSSRYLVKRTGEKVFLECVQDMDHENMFWYRQDPGLGLRLIYFSYDVKMKEKGDIPEGYSVSREKKERFSLILESASTNQTSMYLCASSSTGGVETQYFGPGTRLLVL.

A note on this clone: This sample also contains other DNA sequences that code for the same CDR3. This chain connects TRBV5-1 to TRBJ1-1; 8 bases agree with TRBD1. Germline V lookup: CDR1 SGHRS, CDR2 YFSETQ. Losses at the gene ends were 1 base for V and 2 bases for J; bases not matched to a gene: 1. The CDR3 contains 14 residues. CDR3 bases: TGCGCCAGCAGCTTGCAGGGGGCTAACACTGAAGCTTTCTTT. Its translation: CASSLQGANTEAFF.

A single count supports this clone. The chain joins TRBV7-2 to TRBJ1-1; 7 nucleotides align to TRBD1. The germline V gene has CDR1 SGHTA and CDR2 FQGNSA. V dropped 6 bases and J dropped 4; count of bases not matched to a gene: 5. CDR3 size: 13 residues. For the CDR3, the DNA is TGTGCCAGCAGTTCTCAGGGGGGCACTGAAGCTTTCTTT. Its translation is CASSSQGGTEAFF. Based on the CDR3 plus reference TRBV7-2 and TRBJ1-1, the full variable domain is GAGVSQSPSNKVTEKGKDVELRCDPISGHTALYWYRQSLGQGLEFLIYFQGNSAPDKSGLPSDRFSAERTGGSVSTLTIQRTQQEDSAVYLCASSSQGGTEAFFGQGTRLTVV.

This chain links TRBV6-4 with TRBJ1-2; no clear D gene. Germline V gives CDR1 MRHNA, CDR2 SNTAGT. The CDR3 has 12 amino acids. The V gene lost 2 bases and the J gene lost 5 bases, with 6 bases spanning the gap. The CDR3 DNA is TGTGCCAGCAGTGACGGATATTATGGCTACACCTTC. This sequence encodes CASSDGYYGYTF.

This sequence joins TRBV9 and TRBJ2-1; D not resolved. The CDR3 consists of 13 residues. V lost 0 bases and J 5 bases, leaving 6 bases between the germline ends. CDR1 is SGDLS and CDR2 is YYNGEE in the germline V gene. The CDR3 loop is CASSVGVDNEQFF. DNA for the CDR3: TGTGCCAGCAGCGTAGGTGTAGACAATGAGCAGTTCTTC.

The CDR3 sequence: CASPPSGGLAGTGETQYF. The CDR3 DNA is TGTGCCAGCCCCCCCAGTGGGGGACTAGCGGGAACGGGGGAGACCCAGTACTTC. This rearrangement joins TRBV28 to TRBJ2-5; 13 nucleotides align to TRBD2. Germline V CDR1 and CDR2: MDHEN, SYDVKM. The ends lost 8 bases at V and 5 bases at J; junction bases unmatched: 17. The length of the CDR3 is 18 residues. Full variable domain (remainder filled in from reference TRBV28 and TRBJ2-5): DVKVTQSSRYLVKRTGEKVFLECVQDMDHENMFWYRQDPGLGLRLIYFSYDVKMKEKGDIPEGYSVSREKKERFSLILESASTNQTSMYLCASPPSGGLAGTGETQYFGPGTRLLVL.

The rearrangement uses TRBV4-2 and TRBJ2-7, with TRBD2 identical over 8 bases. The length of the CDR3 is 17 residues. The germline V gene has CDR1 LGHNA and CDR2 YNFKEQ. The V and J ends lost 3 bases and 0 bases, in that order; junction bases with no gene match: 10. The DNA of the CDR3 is TGTGCCAGCAGCCACCAAGGGGTAAGCGGGAGCTCCTACGAGCAGTACTTC. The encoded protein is CASSHQGVSGSSYEQYF.

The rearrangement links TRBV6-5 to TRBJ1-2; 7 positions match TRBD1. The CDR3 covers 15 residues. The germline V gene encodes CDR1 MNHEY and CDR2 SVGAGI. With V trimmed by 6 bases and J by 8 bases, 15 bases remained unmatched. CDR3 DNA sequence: TGTGCCAGCAGACCCCCGGGACAGCCTAAGGGGGGCTACACCTTC. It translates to CASRPPGQPKGGYTF.

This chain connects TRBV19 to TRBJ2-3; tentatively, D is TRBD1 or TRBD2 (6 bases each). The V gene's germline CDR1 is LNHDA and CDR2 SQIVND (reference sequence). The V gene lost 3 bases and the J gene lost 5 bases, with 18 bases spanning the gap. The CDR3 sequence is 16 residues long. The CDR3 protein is CASSIWGARALDTQYF. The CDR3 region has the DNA TGTGCCAGTAGTATCTGGGGGGCCAGGGCTTTAGATACGCAGTATTTT.

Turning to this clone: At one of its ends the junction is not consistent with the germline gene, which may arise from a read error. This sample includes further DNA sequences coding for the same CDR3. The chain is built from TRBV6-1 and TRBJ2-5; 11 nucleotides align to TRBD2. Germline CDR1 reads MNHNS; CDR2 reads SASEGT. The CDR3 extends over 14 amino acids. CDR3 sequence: CATQTSGAQETQYF. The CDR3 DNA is TGTGCCACCCAGACTAGCGGGGCCCAAGAGACACAGTACTTC.

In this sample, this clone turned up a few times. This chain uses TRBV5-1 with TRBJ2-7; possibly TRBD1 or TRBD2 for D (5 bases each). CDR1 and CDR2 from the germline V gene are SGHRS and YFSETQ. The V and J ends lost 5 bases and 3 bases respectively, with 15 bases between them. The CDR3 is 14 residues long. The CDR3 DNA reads TGCGCCAGCAGGCCCGGGACCGAGGGCTACGAGCAGTACTTC. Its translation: CASRPGTEGYEQYF.

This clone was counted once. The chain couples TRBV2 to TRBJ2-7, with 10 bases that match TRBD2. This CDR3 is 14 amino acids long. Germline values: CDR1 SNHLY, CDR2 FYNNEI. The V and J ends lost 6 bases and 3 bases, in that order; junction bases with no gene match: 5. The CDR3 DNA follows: TGTGCCAGCAGGGGGACTAGCGAGGTCTACGAGCAGTACTTC. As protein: CASRGTSEVYEQYF.

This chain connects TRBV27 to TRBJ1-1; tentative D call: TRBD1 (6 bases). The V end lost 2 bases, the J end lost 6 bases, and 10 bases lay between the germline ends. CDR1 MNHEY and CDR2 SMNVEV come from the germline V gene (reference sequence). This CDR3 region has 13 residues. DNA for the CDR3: TGTGCCAGCAGTTTAGTGGACAGCCCTGAAGCTTTCTTT. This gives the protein CASSLVDSPEAFF.

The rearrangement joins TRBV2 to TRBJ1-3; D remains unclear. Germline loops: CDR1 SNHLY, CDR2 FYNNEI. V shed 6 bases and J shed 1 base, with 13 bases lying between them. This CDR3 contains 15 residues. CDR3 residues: CASRASHSSGNTIYF. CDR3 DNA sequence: TGTGCCAGCAGGGCGTCCCATTCTTCTGGAAACACCATATATTTT. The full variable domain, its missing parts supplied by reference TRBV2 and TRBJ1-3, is EPEVTQTPSHQVTQMGQEVILRCVPISNHLYFYWYRQILGQKVEFLVSFYNNEISEKSEIFDDQFSVERPDGSNFTLKIRSTKLEDSAMYFCASRASHSSGNTIYFGEGSWLTVV.

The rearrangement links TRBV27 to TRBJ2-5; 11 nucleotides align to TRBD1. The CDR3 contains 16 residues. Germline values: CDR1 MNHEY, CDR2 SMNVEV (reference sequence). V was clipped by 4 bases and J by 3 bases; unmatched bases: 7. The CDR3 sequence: CASSYYRDRGEETQYF. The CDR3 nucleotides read TGTGCCAGCAGTTACTATCGGGACAGGGGGGAAGAGACCCAGTACTTC.

CDR3 nucleotide sequence: TGTGCCAGCAGCTCGGGGGCTAGCGGGAGTTTGGCAGATACGCAGTATTTT. It encodes CASSSGASGSLADTQYF. The chain has TRBV7-3 and TRBJ2-3; 10 nucleotides align to TRBD2. The CDR3 runs to 17 residues. In germline, CDR1 is SGHTA, CDR2 FQGTGA. After removal of 4 bases from V and 4 bases from J, the junction contained 11 bases not matched to a gene.

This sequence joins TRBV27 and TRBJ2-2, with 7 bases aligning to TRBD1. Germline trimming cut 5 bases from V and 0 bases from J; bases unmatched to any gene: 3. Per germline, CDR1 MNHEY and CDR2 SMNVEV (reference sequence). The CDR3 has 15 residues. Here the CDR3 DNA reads TGTGCCAGCAGTCTCAGGGGGACGAACACCGGGGAGCTGTTTTTT. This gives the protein CASSLRGTNTGELFF.

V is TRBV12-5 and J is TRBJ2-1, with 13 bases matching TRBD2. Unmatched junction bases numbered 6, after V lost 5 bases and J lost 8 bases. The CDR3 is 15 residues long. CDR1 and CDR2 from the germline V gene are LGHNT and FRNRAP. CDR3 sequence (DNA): TGTGCTAGTGGTACTAGCGGGAGGGCCGGGGATGAGCAGTTCTTC. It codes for CASGTSGRAGDEQFF.

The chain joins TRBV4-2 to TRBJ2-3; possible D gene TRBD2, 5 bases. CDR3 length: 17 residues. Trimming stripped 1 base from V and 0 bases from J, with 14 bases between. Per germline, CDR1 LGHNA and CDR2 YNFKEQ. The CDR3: CASSQGFGAGSTDTQYF. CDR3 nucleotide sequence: TGTGCCAGCAGCCAAGGGTTTGGCGCGGGTAGCACAGATACGCAGTATTTT.

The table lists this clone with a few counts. CDR3 in amino acids: CASSLGAYQSTDTQYF. CDR3 nucleotides: TGCGCCAGCAGCTTGGGTGCGTACCAGAGCACAGATACGCAGTATTTT. The V gene is TRBV5-1, the J gene TRBJ2-3; D gene ambiguous. V lost 0 bases and J lost 0, with 11 bases in between. This CDR3 is 16 amino acids long. Germline V gene lookup returns CDR1 SGHRS and CDR2 YFSETQ.

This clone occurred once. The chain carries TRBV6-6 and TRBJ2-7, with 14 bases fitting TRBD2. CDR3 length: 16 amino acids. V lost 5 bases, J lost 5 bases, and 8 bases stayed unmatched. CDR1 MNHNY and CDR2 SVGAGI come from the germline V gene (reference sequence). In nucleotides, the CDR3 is TGTGCCAGCAGTCCTGGGGGACTAGCGGGAGTCCACGAGCAGTACTTC. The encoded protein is CASSPGGLAGVHEQYF.

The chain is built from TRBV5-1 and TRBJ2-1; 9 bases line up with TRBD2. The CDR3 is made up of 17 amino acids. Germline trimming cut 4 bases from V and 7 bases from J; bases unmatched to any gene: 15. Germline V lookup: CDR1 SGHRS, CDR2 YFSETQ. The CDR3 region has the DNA TGCGCCAGCAGCATGGGTAGTAGCGGGAGCCCAGGAAATGAGCAGTTCTTC. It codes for CASSMGSSGSPGNEQFF. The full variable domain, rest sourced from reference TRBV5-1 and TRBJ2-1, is KAGVTQTPRYLIKTRGQQVTLSCSPISGHRSVSWYQQTPGQGLQFLFEYFSETQRNKGNFPGRFSGRQFSNSRSEMNVSTLELGDSALYLCASSMGSSGSPGNEQFFGPGTRLTVL.